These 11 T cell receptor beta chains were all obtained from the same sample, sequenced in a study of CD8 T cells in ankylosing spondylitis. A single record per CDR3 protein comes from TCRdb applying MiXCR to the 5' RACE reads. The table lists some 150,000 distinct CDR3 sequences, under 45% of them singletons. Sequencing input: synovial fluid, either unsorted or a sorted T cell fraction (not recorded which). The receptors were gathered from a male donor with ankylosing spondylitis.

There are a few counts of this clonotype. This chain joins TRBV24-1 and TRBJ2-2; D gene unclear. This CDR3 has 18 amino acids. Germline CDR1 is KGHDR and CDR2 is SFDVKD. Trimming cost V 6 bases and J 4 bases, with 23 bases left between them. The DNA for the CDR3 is TGTGCCACCAGTTCTAGGCTGTCCAGAGATCTGGGCACCGGGGAGCTGTTTTTT. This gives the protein CATSSRLSRDLGTGELFF.

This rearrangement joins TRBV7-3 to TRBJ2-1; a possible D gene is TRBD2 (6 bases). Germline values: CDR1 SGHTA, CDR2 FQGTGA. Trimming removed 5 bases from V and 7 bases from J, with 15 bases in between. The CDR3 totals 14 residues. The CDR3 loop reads CASSLFGGVNEQFF. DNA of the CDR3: TGTGCCAGCAGCCTCTTCGGCGGGGTGAATGAGCAGTTCTTC.

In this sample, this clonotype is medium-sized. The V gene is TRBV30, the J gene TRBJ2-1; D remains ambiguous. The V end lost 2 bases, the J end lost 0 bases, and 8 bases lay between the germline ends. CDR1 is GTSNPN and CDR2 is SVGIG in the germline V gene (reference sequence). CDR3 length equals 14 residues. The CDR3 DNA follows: TGTGCCTGGAGTTCTGAGAGCTCCTACAATGAGCAGTTCTTC. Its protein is CAWSSESSYNEQFF.

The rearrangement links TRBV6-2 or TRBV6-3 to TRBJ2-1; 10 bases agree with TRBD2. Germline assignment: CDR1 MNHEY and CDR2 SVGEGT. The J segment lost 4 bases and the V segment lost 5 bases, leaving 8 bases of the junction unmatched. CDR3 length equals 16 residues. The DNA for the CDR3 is TGTGCCAGCAGTAGCCGGACTAGCGGAGAATACAATGAGCAGTTCTTC. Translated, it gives CASSSRTSGEYNEQFF.

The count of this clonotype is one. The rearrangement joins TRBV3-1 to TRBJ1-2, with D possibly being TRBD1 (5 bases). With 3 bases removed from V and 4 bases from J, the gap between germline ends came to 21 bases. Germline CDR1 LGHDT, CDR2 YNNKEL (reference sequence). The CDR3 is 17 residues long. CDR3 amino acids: CASSHSPGQDHSYGYTF. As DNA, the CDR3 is TGTGCCAGCAGCCACTCCCCGGGGCAGGACCACTCCTATGGCTACACCTTC.

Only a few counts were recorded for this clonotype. The CDR3 reads CASSDSGTSEAFF. The CDR3 nucleotides read TGTGCCAGCAGTGACTCGGGAACATCTGAAGCTTTCTTT. This chain uses TRBV6-4 with TRBJ1-1; no clear D gene. V lost 0 bases and J 6 bases, leaving 8 bases between the germline ends. The CDR3 is made up of 13 amino acids. Germline lookup yields CDR1 MRHNA and CDR2 SNTAGT.

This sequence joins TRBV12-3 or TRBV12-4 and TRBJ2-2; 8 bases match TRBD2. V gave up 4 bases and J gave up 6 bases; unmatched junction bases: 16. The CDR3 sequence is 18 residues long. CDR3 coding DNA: TGTGCCAGCAGTTCCTACTCCCGGGGTAGCGGGACCTCCGGGGAGCTGTTTTTT. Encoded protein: CASSSYSRGSGTSGELFF.

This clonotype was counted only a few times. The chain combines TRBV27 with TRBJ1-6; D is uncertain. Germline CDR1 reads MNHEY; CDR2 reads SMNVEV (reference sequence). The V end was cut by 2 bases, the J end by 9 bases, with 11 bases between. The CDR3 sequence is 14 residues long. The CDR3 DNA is TGTGCCAGCAGTTTAGGAGCCGCCTCTTCACCCCTCCACTTT. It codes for CASSLGAASSPLHF.

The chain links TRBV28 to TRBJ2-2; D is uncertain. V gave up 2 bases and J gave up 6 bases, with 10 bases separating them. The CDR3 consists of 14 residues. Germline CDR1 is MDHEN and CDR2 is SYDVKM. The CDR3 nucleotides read TGTGCCAGCAGTTTAATGGGAAAAGCCGGGGAGCTGTTTTTT. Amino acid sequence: CASSLMGKAGELFF.

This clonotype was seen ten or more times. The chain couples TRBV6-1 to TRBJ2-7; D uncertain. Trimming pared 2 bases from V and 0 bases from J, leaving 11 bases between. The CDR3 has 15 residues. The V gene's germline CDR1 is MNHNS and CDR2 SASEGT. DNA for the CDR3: TGTGCCAGCAGTGAAAAACTGAGAAGCTCCTACGAGCAGTACTTC. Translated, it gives CASSEKLRSSYEQYF.

The CDR3 is CATSRDQGDRGIQPQHF. The CDR3 DNA follows: TGTGCCACCAGCAGAGATCAAGGAGACAGGGGGATTCAGCCCCAGCATTTT. This chain connects TRBV15 to TRBJ1-5; 9 bases fit TRBD1. There are 17 residues in the CDR3. The ends lost 0 bases at V and 6 bases at J; junction bases unmatched: 9. CDR1 and CDR2 from the germline V gene are LNHNV and YYDKDF (reference sequence).